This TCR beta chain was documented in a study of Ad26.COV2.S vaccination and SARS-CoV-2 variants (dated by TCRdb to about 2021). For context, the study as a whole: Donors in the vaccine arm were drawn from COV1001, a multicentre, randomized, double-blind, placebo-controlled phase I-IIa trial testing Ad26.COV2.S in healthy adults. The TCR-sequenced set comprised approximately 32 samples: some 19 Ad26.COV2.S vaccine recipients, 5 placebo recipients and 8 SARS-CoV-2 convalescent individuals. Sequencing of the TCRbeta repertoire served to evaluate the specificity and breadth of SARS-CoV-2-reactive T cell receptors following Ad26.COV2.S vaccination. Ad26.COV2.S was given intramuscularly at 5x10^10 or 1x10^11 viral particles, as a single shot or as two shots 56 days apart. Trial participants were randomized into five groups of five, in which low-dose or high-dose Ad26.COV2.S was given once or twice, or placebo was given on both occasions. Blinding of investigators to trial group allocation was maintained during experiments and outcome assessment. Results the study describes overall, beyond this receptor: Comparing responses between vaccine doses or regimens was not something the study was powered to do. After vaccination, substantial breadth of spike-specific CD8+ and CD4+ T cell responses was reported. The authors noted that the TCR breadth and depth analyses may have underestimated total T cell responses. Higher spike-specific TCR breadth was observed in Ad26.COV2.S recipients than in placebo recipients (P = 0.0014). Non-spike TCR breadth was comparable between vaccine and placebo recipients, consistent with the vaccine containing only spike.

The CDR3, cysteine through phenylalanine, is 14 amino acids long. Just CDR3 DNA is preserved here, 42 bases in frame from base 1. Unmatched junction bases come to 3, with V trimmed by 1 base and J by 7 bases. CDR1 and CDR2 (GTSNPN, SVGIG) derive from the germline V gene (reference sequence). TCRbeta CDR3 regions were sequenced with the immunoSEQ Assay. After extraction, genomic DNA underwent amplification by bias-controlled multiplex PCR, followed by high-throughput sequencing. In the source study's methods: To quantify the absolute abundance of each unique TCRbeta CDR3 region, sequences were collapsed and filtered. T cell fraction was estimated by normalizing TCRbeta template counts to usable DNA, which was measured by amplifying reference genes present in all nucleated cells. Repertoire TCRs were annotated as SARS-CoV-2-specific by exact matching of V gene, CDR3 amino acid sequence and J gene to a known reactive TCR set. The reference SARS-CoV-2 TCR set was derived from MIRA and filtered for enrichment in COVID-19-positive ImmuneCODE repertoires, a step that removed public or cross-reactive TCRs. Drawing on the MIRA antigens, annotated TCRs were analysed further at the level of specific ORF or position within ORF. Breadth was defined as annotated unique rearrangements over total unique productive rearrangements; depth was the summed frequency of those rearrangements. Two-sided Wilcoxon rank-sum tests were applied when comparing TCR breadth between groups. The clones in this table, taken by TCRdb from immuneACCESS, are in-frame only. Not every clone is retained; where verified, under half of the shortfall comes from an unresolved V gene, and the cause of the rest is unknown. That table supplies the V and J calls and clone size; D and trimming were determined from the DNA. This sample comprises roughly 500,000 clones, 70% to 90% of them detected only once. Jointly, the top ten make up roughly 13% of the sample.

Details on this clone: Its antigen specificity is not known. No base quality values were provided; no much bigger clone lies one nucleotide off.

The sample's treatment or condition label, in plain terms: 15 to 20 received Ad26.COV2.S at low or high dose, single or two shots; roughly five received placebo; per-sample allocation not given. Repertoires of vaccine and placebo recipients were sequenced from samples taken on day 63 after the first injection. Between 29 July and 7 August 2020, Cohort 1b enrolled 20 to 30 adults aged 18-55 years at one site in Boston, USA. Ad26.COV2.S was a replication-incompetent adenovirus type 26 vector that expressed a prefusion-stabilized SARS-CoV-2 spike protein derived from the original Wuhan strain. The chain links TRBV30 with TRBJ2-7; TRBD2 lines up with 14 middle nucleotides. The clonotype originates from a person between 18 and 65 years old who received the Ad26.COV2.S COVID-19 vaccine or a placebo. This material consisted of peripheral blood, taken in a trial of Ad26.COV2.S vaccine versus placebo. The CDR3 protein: CAWSEGTSGREQYF. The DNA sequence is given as TGTGCCTGGAGTGAGGGGACTAGCGGGAGAGAGCAGTACTTC.